This TCR beta chain originates from a study of blood T cell repertoires in COVID-19 (dated by TCRdb to the early 2020s). For context, the study as a whole: Samples covering the acute and convalescent phases of COVID-19 were provided by collaborators in the United States, Italy and Spain. HLA class I and class II types, where available, came from metadata supplied by the sample provider rather than from assay-based typing. Samples were obtained from the ongoing ImmuneRACE study (first 160 participants) and from some 1,300 subjects provided by 6 global collaborators. The material from the prospective study consisted of cDNA or gDNA derived from T cells, B-cell-depleted T cells, or PBMCs. The repertoires were released in a freely available public database intended as a resource for research on the immune response to SARS-CoV-2. Sample metadata almost always included a de-identified subject ID, COVID-19 status, age in years and sex. Subjects who had been exposed to COVID-19, were actively infected with it, or had recovered from it provided the deeply sampled blood TCRbeta repertoires that made up the dataset.

As for this clone: The antigen it recognizes is unknown. No base qualities exist here, and no much larger clone lies one base off it.

What the study reported, not specific to this receptor: Clinical and demographic metadata were provided uncurated, with the amount varying by source and participant.

TCRbeta CDR3 regions were amplified from genomic DNA using the immunoSEQ Assay, a bias-controlled multiplex PCR. Per the authors' processing: The number of nucleated cells in each sample was estimated by amplification of reference gene primers within the assay. To quantify the absolute abundance of each unique TCRbeta CDR3 rearrangement, sequence reads were collapsed and filtered. For each sample, productive Simpson clonality was calculated as the square root of Simpson's diversity index over productive rearrangements. TCRdb took over this immuneACCESS table, retaining in-frame rearrangements with V and J assigned. Such tables are incomplete; in checked studies, under half of the missing clones stem from an unresolved V gene, and the remainder is unexplained. V and J calls and clone size follow that table, whereas D and trimming were derived from the DNA. This sample holds approximately 490,000 clones; roughly 90% were observed only once. The ten largest account for 0.65% to 0.9% of the sample.

Its CDR3 holds 13 amino acids, cysteine through phenylalanine. Of all the DNA, just the CDR3 is kept, 39 bases in frame from base 1. V is trimmed back by 3 bases and J by 5 bases, and the junction contains 3 bases that no gene match accounts for. Participants in the prospective study were enrolled through a virtual design, were aged roughly 18 to 90 years, and lived in under 25 United States geographic areas. In the prospective study, participants were assigned to cohorts based on the clinical history participants reported in a screening survey and a study questionnaire. Recovered participants in ImmuneRACE Cohort 3 were defined as having two consecutive negative NP/OP PCR tests, clearance from a healthcare professional, or resolution of symptoms. Mobile phlebotomists in the prospective study collected whole blood, serum and a nasopharyngeal or oropharyngeal swab from every participant. Over a roughly 2-month period, participants in the prospective study had the option of providing additional blood draws and questionnaires. Before DNA extraction, prospective study blood samples were shipped either frozen or at room temperature.

Sequenced sample: PBMCs or T cells enriched from blood (not recorded which). The V and J segments used are TRBV12-3 or TRBV12-4 and TRBJ2-7; TRBD2 fits 8 bases in the junction. This TCR came from a woman between 18 and 30 years old who had recovered from COVID-19. At the DNA level, the sequence is TGTGCCAGCAGTTTGGCGGGGGGCCACGAGCAGTACTTC. It encodes CASSLAGGHEQYF.